What follows are 4 T cell receptor beta chains derived from one specimen sequenced in a study of cytomegalovirus exposure and HLA in healthy donors. PCR primers comprised 60 Vbeta and 13 Jbeta primers. Only in-frame clones appear in the TCRdb table, and some are missing; sequencing was by immunoSEQ multiplex PCR. Recorded here are roughly 100,000 clones; the top ten clones represent 3% to 3.5%. Sequencing was performed on PBMCs. Receptor source: a man in his forties in good health and CMV-seronegative.

The V gene is TRBV28, the J gene TRBJ1-2, with 8 bases lining up with TRBD1. The CDR3 has 13 amino acids. V lost 6 bases and J lost 6; bases outside the gene matches: 6. In germline, CDR1 is MDHEN, CDR2 SYDVKM. For the CDR3, the DNA is TGTGCCAGCAGCCCTGGACAGGGCGATGGCTACACCTTC. Translating it yields CASSPGQGDGYTF.

The genes are TRBV5-1 and TRBJ2-7; 7 bases line up with TRBD1. This CDR3 spans 15 amino acids. Unmatched junction bases numbered 5, after V lost 1 base and J lost 1 base. In germline, CDR1 is SGHRS, CDR2 YFSETQ. CDR3 DNA: TGCGCCAGCAGCTTGACGACAGGGCATTCCTACGAGCAGTACTTC. Amino acid sequence: CASSLTTGHSYEQYF.

J is TRBJ1-4 and V is TRBV21-1; the table's TRBD1 call for D was not verified on the DNA. TRBV21-1 is described as a pseudogene. This CDR3 spans 14 amino acids. The CDR3 DNA is TGTGCCAGCAGCAAAGAGGACAGGTCCGAAAAACTGTTTTTT. It translates to CASSKEDRSEKLFF.

V is TRBV4-1 and J is TRBJ2-3; 8 bases match TRBD2. Germline V gives CDR1 MGHRA, CDR2 YSYEKL. This CDR3 has 17 amino acids. V trimming: 4 bases; J trimming: 4 bases; junction bases outside the gene matches: 13. The CDR3 DNA follows: TGCGCCAGCAGCCGACCTGACGGGGGGGGTCCCCCAGATACGCAGTATTTT. It translates to CASSRPDGGGPPDTQYF.